This T cell receptor beta chain was captured in a study of cytomegalovirus exposure and HLA in healthy donors. V was pared by 4 bases and J by 3 bases, with 12 bases between. Germline V gene lookup returns CDR1 LGHNA and CDR2 YNFKEQ. The CDR3 runs 14 residues. PCR amplification relied on 60 Vbeta primers (plus 13 Jbeta primers). As originally analysed: Around 11 million shared chains were among 65 million to 85 million unique TCR beta chains counted in a later analysis. Clones were sequenced by immunoSEQ multiplex PCR, and TCRdb holds only the in-frame ones, with some missing. For V, J and clone size, that table is used; D and trimming come from the DNA. The sample has under 120,000 clones, 70% seen once.

The specimen was PBMCs. V gene TRBV4-2 combines with J gene TRBJ2-5; D might be TRBD2 (5 bases). This receptor was identified in a man aged 40-50 years in good health and CMV-seropositive. The CDR3 nucleotides read TGTGCCAGCAGCCCGGAGGTCCGGGAAGAGACCCAGTACTTC. This codes for CASSPEVREETQYF.